The TCR beta chain described here comes from a study of T cell repertoires in cytomegalovirus infection. Notes on the study in general: Across the ex vivo response, the dominant clonotypes were HLA-C-restricted CMV-specific TCR beta clonotypes.

Via MiXCR, TCRdb re-called the reads, giving one row per CDR3 protein. Among some 920,000 distinct CDR3 sequences listed, roughly a third were seen once. This clonotype has only a few counts. The antigen is unknown. V gave up 1 base and J gave up 2 bases; unmatched junction bases: 6. The CDR3 is made up of 16 amino acids. Germline V gene data show CDR1 as SGHTA and CDR2 as FQGNSA. The sequence came from a human donor in good health (CMV status not recorded). Some clones in this sample may be carry-over from other donors' samples. The chain uses TRBV7-2 and TRBJ2-5, with TRBD2 matching over 8 bases. The sequencing here drew on cultured CD8+ T cells from PBMCs, taken from culture after CMV antigen stimulation. CDR3 loop: CASSLESRGVQETQYF. In DNA, the CDR3 is TGTGCCAGCAGCTTAGAGTCGCGGGGGGTACAAGAGACCCAGTACTTC.